This TCR beta chain was identified in a study of Ad26.COV2.S vaccination and SARS-CoV-2 variants. Whole-study context: Enrollment placed the donor in the COV1001 Ad26.COV2.S trial arm. Study findings and constraints: Measurement of non-spike TCR breadth gave similar results in vaccine and placebo recipients.

V lost 5 bases to trimming and J lost 4 bases; unmatched junction nucleotides: 7. CDR3 size: 15 residues. Per the germline V gene, CDR1 is MNHEY and CDR2 is SMNVEV (reference sequence). The method was immunoSEQ multiplex PCR; TCRdb's version includes in-frame clones alone and lacks a portion of them. Among hundreds of thousands of clones, roughly 87% were seen once, and the ten largest hold 2% to 3%. This clone has a handful of counts. Its antigen is not known. Treatment defined: some 20 received Ad26.COV2.S at low or high dose, single or two shots; about 5 received placebo; per-sample allocation not given. Samples were taken on day 63 after the first vaccine or placebo injection. An adult aged 18-55 years in Boston served as the donor.

V and J are TRBV27 and TRBJ2-7, with 11 positions matching TRBD2. The sequence derives from a person between 18 and 65 years old who received the Ad26.COV2.S COVID-19 vaccine or a placebo. The specimen comprised peripheral blood, sampled in a trial of Ad26.COV2.S vaccine versus placebo. The CDR3, as DNA: TGTGCCAGCAGTCCGGGACTAGCGGTATCATACGAGCAGTACGTC. This codes for CASSPGLAVSYEQYV.